This T cell receptor beta chain derives from a study of blood T cell repertoires in COVID-19. Across the study: T cells, B-cell-depleted T cells, or PBMCs supplied cDNA or gDNA.

Germline V gene data show CDR1 as SGHDN and CDR2 as FVKESK. The ends lost 1 base at V and 1 base at J; junction bases unmatched: 3. The CDR3 has 16 amino acids. Method: immunoSEQ multiplex PCR; TCRdb's copy keeps in-frame clones and lacks some. The data contain roughly 160,000 clones, 85% of them singletons. The sequencing sample was made of peripheral blood. The source of this sequence is a middle-aged man with acute or convalescent COVID-19. V gene TRBV14 combines with J gene TRBJ2-7; 11 positions agree with TRBD2. This chain's CDR3 is CASSQGASGGSYEQYF. The CDR3 DNA reads TGTGCCAGCAGCCAAGGTGCTAGCGGGGGGTCCTACGAGCAGTACTTC. The full variable domain, its missing parts supplied by reference TRBV14 and TRBJ2-7, is EAGVTQFPSHSVIEKGQTVTLRCDPISGHDNLYWYRRVMGKEIKFLLHFVKESKQDESGMPNNRFLAERTGGTYSTLKVQPAELEDSGVYFCASSQGASGGSYEQYFGPGTRLTVT.